The text below deals with one T cell receptor (beta chain). The sample is drawn from a study of blood T cell repertoires in COVID-19. Overall study context: Samples representing acute and convalescent COVID-19 were sourced from the United States, Italy and Spain.

The germline V gene encodes CDR1 MNHEY and CDR2 SVGAGI. This CDR3 is built from 13 residues. V lost 7 bases to trimming and J lost 2 bases, with 11 bases between them. Profiled with immunoSEQ multiplex PCR; TCRdb holds only in-frame clones, not every one. The table records some 87,000 clones, around 90% of them present only once. The source is a woman aged 70 to 79 with acute or convalescent COVID-19. The chain is built from TRBV6-5 and TRBJ1-2; D call uncertain. Source material: peripheral blood. Here the CDR3 reads CASNGQTNYGYTF. The DNA for the CDR3 is TGTGCCAGCAATGGGCAGACAAACTATGGCTACACCTTC.